What follows describes a single TCR beta chain. Antigen specificity is unknown. This entry comes from a study of cytomegalovirus exposure and HLA in healthy donors. Primers for the PCR totalled 60 Vbeta and 13 Jbeta. Generated by immunoSEQ multiplex PCR, the TCRdb table keeps only in-frame clones and is missing some. The profile covers around 200,000 clones, with more than 60% appearing a single time and roughly 2.5% taken by the ten largest. General study findings and limits: The sole available immune exposure information was CMV serostatus. Most subjects' HLA-A and HLA-B alleles were reportedly predicted from TCR beta sequences. Most TCR sequences showed up rarely, but some public TCRs showed up in many donors. Prior analysis indicated that the majority of TCR beta V segments exhibited productivity approximately 87% or approximately 30% of the time.

Germline CDR1 LGHNA, CDR2 YSLEER. CDR3 length: 13 residues. The V gene lost 0 bases and the J gene lost 9 bases, with 9 bases spanning the gap. The chain recombines TRBV4-3 with TRBJ1-3; tentative D call: TRBD1 (5 bases). The source is a woman between 55 and 75 years old in good health and CMV-seropositive. Input material: PBMCs. The CDR3 DNA reads TGCGCCAGCAGCCAAGATCGAAGGGGCACCATATATTTT. This codes for CASSQDRRGTIYF.